What follows are 17 T cell receptor beta chains derived from one specimen sequenced in a study of blood T cell repertoires in COVID-19. The table came from immunoSEQ multiplex PCR; TCRdb's copy has only in-frame clones and leaves some out. The data contain about 140,000 clones, almost 85% of them singletons. The sample was PBMCs or T cells enriched from blood (not recorded which). These receptors originate from a man aged 35 to 55 with acute COVID-19.

V usage is TRBV6-5 and J usage is TRBJ1-1, with 8 positions matching TRBD1. The CDR3 is 16 amino acids. V lost 3 bases and J lost 1; bases outside the gene matches: 7. CDR1 and CDR2 from the germline V gene are MNHEY and SVGAGI. The CDR3 bases are TGTGCCAGCAGTTATAGGGCAGGGGGCGAGAACACTGAAGCTTTCTTT. Protein product: CASSYRAGGENTEAFF.

The rearrangement uses TRBV9 and TRBJ2-3; 11 bases map to TRBD1. This CDR3 is built from 16 residues. V lost 3 bases, J lost 7 bases, and 10 bases stayed unmatched. Looked up from germline, CDR1 is SGDLS and CDR2 is YYNGEE. The CDR3 region has the DNA TGTGCCAGCAGCGGCTCCGGGACAGGGGGGTTATATACGCAGTATTTT. This codes for CASSGSGTGGLYTQYF.

This chain links TRBV28 with TRBJ2-7; D is ambiguous. The germline V gene has CDR1 MDHEN and CDR2 SYDVKM. The CDR3 is made up of 11 amino acids. Trimming took 5 bases from V and 5 from J, leaving 7 bases between them. The CDR3, as DNA: TGTGCCAGCAGTCCTCGCGACGAGCAGTACTTC. Translating gives CASSPRDEQYF.

The chain uses TRBV9 and TRBJ2-1, with 7 bases fitting TRBD2. Germline V CDR1 and CDR2: SGDLS, YYNGEE. The J segment lost 5 bases and the V segment lost 2 bases, leaving 4 bases of the junction unmatched. This CDR3 region has 14 residues. In DNA, the CDR3 is TGTGCCAGCAGCGTTAGCGGGCAGGACAATGAGCAGTTCTTC. This sequence encodes CASSVSGQDNEQFF.

The chain has TRBV10-3 and TRBJ1-1; D is unclear. Germline CDR1 reads ENHRY; CDR2 reads SYGVKD. The CDR3 is made up of 13 amino acids. Trimming left V 6 bases short and J 1 base short, with 9 bases between. The CDR3 region is CAIRDFSNTEAFF. CDR3 nucleotide sequence: TGTGCCATCAGGGACTTTTCGAACACTGAAGCTTTCTTT.

The rearrangement uses TRBV19 and TRBJ2-3; possible D gene TRBD1, 6 bases. With 3 bases removed from V and 4 bases from J, the gap between germline ends came to 11 bases. CDR3 length: 14 amino acids. Germline loops: CDR1 LNHDA, CDR2 SQIVND (reference sequence). For the CDR3, the DNA is TGTGCCAGTAGTATGAAACAGGGTTCAGATACGCAGTATTTT. The encoded protein is CASSMKQGSDTQYF.

V gene TRBV4-3 combines with J gene TRBJ2-3; 10 nucleotides agree with TRBD1. The CDR3 is 17 residues long. Germline trimming cut 0 bases from V and 3 bases from J; bases unmatched to any gene: 6. Germline values: CDR1 LGHNA, CDR2 YSLEER. CDR3 protein: CASSQDLDRGHTDTQYF. The DNA for the CDR3 is TGCGCCAGCAGCCAAGATCTAGACAGGGGGCATACAGATACGCAGTATTTT.

The genes are TRBV3-1 (or the pseudogene TRBV3-2) and TRBJ2-7; 7 positions match TRBD2. V gave up 1 base and J gave up 2 bases; unmatched junction bases: 5. Germline V gene sequence: CDR1 LGHDT, CDR2 YNNKEL (reference sequence). CDR3 size: 15 residues. In nucleotides, the CDR3 is TGTGCCAGCAGCCAAGGGCTAGCGGCACCCTACGAGCAGTACTTC. Residues: CASSQGLAAPYEQYF.

V and J are TRBV11-2 and TRBJ2-7; TRBD2 aligns across 9 bases. Germline V gene sequence: CDR1 SGHAT, CDR2 FQNNGV. The V and J ends lost 4 bases and 0 bases, in that order; junction bases with no gene match: 10. The CDR3 totals 17 residues. In DNA form, the CDR3 reads TGTGCCAGCAGCTCGAGGGGCGGGAGGGTGAGCTCCTACGAGCAGTACTTC. As protein: CASSSRGGRVSSYEQYF.

This chain joins TRBV7-8 and TRBJ2-7; 11 bases are a match to TRBD2. Germline V lookup: CDR1 SGHVS, CDR2 FQNEAQ. The CDR3 is made up of 15 amino acids. Unmatched junction bases numbered 5, after V lost 1 base and J lost 6 bases. CDR3 sequence (DNA): TGTGCCAGCAGCTTAGTGTCTAGCGGGAGGACCGAGCAGTACTTC. This gives the protein CASSLVSSGRTEQYF. The entire variable domain, with the rest obtained from reference TRBV7-8 and TRBJ2-7, is as follows: GAGVSQSPRYKVAKRGQDVALRCDPISGHVSLFWYQQALGQGPEFLTYFQNEAQLDKSGLPSDRFFAERPEGSVSTLKIQRTQQEDSAVYLCASSLVSSGRTEQYFGPGTRLTVT.

The chain has TRBV28 and TRBJ1-1, with 8 bases aligning to TRBD1. This CDR3 is built from 13 residues. CDR1 is MDHEN, CDR2 SYDVKM, per germline. Trimming at V came to 6 bases and at J to 3 bases, leaving 3 bases not matched to a gene. The CDR3 coding sequence is TGTGCCAGCAGCACAGGGGGGTACACTGAAGCTTTCTTT. Translation gives CASSTGGYTEAFF.

The rearrangement joins TRBV30 to TRBJ1-1; D is undetermined. This CDR3 has 11 residues. Germline loops: CDR1 GTSNPN, CDR2 SVGIG (reference sequence). Between the trimmed V and J ends, which lost 5 bases and 5 bases, there was a span of 9 bases. CDR3 bases: TGTGCCTGGGACGAGGGTACTGAAGCTTTCTTT. Translating gives CAWDEGTEAFF.

The chain recombines TRBV28 with TRBJ1-1; D not certain. The CDR3 covers 14 residues. Germline CDR1 and CDR2: MDHEN and SYDVKM. V gave up 6 bases and J gave up 3 bases, with 14 bases separating them. In DNA form, the CDR3 reads TGTGCCAGCAGCCTGGCGGGCCGATACACTGAAGCTTTCTTT. Encoded protein: CASSLAGRYTEAFF.

The chain employs TRBV29-1 and TRBJ2-3; 9 bases line up with TRBD1. Trimming at V came to 4 bases and at J to 5 bases, leaving 7 bases not matched to a gene. The germline CDR1 and CDR2 sequences are SQVTM and ANQGSEA. This CDR3 has 14 residues. The CDR3 here is CSVGVRDRVDTQYF. CDR3 bases: TGCAGCGTTGGAGTCCGGGACAGGGTAGATACGCAGTATTTT.

This chain uses TRBV5-1 with TRBJ2-7, with TRBD1 matching over 9 bases. The CDR3 runs 13 residues. The V segment lost 3 bases and the J segment 4 bases; nucleotides outside the gene matches: 2. Germline assignment: CDR1 SGHRS and CDR2 YFSETQ. CDR3: CASSWDRAYEQYF. Here the CDR3 DNA reads TGCGCCAGCAGCTGGGACAGGGCTTACGAGCAGTACTTC.

The CDR3 DNA reads as TGTGCCAGCAGCGTAGGAACGGAGACAGATAATTCACCCCTCCACTTT. Residues: CASSVGTETDNSPLHF. This chain uses TRBV9 with TRBJ1-6, with D possibly TRBD1 on 5 matching bases. The CDR3 runs to 16 residues. Trimming removed 0 bases at V and 5 bases at J, with 12 bases between. Germline V gives CDR1 SGDLS, CDR2 YYNGEE.

The chain is built from TRBV11-2 and TRBJ1-5, with D unclear. The V gene's germline CDR1 is SGHAT and CDR2 FQNNGV. The CDR3 extends over 15 amino acids. V was cut by 1 base and J by 3 bases, with 10 bases left in between. The CDR3 region has the DNA TGTGCCAGCAGCTTAGGAGGGTTACTCAATCAGCCCCAGCATTTT. This translates into CASSLGGLLNQPQHF.